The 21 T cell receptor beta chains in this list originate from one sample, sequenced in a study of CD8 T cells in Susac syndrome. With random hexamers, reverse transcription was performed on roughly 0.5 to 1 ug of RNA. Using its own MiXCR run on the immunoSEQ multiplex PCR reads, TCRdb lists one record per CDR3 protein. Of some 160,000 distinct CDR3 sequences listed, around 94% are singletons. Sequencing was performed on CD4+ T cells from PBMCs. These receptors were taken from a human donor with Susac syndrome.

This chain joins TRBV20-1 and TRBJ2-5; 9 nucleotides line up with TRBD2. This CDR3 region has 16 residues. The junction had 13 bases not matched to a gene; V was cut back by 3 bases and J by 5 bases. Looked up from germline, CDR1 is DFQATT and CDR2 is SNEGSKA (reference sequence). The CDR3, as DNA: TGCAGTGCTAGCCTGCCGAGTCGCGGGGGGGCTGAGACCCAGTACTTC. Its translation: CSASLPSRGGAETQYF.

The CDR3 DNA reads as TGTGCCAGCAAGGTCGAGCAGGGGGACTACGAGCAGTACTTC. Its translation: CASKVEQGDYEQYF. V is TRBV2 and J is TRBJ2-7, with 7 bases matching TRBD1. Germline CDR1 and CDR2: SNHLY and FYNNEI. This CDR3 has 14 residues. The V gene end was trimmed by 7 bases and the J gene end by 3 bases; junction bases not matched to a gene: 9. Complete variable domain (other parts from reference TRBV2 and TRBJ2-7): EPEVTQTPSHQVTQMGQEVILRCVPISNHLYFYWYRQILGQKVEFLVSFYNNEISEKSEIFDDQFSVERPDGSNFTLKIRSTKLEDSAMYFCASKVEQGDYEQYFGPGTRLTVT.

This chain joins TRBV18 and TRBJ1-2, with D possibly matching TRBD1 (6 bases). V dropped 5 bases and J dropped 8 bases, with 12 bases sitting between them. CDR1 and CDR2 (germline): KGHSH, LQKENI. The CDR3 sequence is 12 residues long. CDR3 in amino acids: CASSFDQGGYTF. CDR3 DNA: TGTGCCAGCTCATTCGACCAGGGGGGCTACACCTTC.

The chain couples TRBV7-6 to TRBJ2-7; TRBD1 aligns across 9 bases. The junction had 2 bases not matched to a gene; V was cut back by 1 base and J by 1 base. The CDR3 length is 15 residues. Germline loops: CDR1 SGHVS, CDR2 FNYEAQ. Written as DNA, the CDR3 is TGTGCCAGCAGCTTAGAAGACAGGGGGTCCTACGAGCAGTACTTC. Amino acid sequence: CASSLEDRGSYEQYF.

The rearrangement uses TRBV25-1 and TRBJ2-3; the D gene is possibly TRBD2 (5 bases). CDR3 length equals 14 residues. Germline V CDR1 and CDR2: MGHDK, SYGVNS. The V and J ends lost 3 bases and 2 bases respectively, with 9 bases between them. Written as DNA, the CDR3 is TGTGCCAGCAGTGATGGCGGGTTCACAGATACGCAGTATTTT. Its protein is CASSDGGFTDTQYF.

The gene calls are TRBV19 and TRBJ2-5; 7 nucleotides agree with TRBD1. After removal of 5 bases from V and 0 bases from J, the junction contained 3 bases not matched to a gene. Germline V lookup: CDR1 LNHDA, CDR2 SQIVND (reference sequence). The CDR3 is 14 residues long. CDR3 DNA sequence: TGTGCCAGTAGTCGGGGACAGAACCAAGAGACCCAGTACTTC. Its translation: CASSRGQNQETQYF. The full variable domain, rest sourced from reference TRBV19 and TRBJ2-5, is DGGITQSPKYLFRKEGQNVTLSCEQNLNHDAMYWYRQDPGQGLRLIYYSQIVNDFQKGDIAEGYSVSREKKESFPLTVTSAQKNPTAFYLCASSRGQNQETQYFGPGTRLLVL.

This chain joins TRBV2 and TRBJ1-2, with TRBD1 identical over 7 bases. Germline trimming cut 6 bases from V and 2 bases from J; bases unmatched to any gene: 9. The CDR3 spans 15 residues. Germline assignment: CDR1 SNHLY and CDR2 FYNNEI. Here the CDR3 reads CASSLQGPVNYGYTF. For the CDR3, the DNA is TGTGCCAGCAGCCTACAGGGGCCGGTAAACTATGGCTACACCTTC. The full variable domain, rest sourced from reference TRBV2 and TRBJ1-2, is EPEVTQTPSHQVTQMGQEVILRCVPISNHLYFYWYRQILGQKVEFLVSFYNNEISEKSEIFDDQFSVERPDGSNFTLKIRSTKLEDSAMYFCASSLQGPVNYGYTFGSGTRLTVV.

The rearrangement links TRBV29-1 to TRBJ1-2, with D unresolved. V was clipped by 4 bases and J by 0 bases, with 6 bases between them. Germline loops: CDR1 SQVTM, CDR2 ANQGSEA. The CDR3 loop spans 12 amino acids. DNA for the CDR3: TGCAGCGTTGTCTCGACTAACTATGGCTACACCTTC. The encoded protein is CSVVSTNYGYTF.

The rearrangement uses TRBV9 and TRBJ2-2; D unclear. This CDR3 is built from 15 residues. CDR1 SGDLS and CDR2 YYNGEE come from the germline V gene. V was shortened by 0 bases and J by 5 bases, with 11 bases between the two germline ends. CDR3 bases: TGTGCCAGCAGCGTAGATCTGGGATGGACCGGGGAGCTGTTTTTT. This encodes CASSVDLGWTGELFF.

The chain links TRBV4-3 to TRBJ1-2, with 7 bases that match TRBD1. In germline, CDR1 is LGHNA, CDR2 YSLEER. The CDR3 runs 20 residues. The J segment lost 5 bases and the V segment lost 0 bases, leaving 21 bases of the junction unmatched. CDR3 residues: CASSQDPQKGQAPQEYGYTF. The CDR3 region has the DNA TGCGCCAGCAGCCAAGACCCCCAAAAAGGACAGGCCCCACAGGAATATGGCTACACCTTC.

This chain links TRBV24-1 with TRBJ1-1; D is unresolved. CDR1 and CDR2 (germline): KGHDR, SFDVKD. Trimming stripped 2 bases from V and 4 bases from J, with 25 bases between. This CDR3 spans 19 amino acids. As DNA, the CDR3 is TGTGCCACCAGTGATTACGTTAAGGATGGAACGGAATCAGGCACTGAAGCTTTCTTT. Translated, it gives CATSDYVKDGTESGTEAFF.

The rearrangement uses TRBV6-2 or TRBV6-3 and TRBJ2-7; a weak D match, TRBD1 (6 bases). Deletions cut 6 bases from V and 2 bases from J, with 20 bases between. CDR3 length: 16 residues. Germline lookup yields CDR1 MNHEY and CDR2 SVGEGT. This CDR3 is CASSLPRQVGAYEQYF. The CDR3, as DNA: TGTGCCAGCAGCCTTCCCCGACAGGTTGGGGCCTACGAGCAGTACTTC.

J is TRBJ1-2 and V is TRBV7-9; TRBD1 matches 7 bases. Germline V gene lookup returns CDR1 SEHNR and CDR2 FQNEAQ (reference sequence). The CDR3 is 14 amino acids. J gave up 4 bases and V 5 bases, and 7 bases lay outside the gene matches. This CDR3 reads CASSPSTGVYGYTF. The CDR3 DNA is TGTGCCAGCAGCCCGAGCACAGGGGTCTATGGCTACACCTTC.

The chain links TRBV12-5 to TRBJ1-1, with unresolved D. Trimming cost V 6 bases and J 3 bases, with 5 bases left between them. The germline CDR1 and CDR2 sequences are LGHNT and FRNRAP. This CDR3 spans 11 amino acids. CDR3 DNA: TGTGCTAGTGGCAAGTACACTGAAGCTTTCTTT. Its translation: CASGKYTEAFF.

CDR3: CASKRANEQFF. CDR3 sequence (DNA): TGTGCCAGTAAAAGGGCGAATGAGCAGTTCTTC. The chain couples TRBV2 to TRBJ2-1; D call uncertain. V lost 9 bases and J lost 7, with 10 bases in between. The CDR3 runs 11 residues. Germline V lookup: CDR1 SNHLY, CDR2 FYNNEI.

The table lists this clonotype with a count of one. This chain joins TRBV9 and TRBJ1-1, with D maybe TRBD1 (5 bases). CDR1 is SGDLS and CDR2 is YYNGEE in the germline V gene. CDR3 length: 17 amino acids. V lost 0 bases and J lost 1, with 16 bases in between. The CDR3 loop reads CASSVAPLSGTNTEAFF. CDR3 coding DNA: TGTGCCAGCAGCGTAGCTCCCCTGTCAGGGACGAACACTGAAGCTTTCTTT.

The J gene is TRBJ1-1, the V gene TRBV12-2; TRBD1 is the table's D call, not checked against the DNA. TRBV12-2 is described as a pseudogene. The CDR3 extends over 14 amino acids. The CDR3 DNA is TGTGCAAGTCGCTTAGGACAGGGGACGACTGAAGCTTTCTTT. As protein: CASRLGQGTTEAFF.

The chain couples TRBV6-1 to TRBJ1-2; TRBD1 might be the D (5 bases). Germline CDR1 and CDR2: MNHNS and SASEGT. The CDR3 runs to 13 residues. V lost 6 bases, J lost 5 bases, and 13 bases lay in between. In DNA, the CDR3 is TGTGCCAGCAGGTCTCAGGAGGGGTATGGCTACACCTTC. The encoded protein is CASRSQEGYGYTF.

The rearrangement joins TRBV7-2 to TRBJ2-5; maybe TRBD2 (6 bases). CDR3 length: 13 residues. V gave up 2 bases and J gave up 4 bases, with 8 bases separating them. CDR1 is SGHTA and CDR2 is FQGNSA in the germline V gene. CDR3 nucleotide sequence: TGTGCCAGCAGCTTAACTAGCCCAGAGACCCAGTACTTC. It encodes CASSLTSPETQYF.

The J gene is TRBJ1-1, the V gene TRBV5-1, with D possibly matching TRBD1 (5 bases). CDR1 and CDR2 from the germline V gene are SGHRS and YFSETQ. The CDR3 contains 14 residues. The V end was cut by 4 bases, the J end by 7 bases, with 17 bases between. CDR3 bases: TGCGCCAGCAGCCGGGGCGTGCAGGGAGGTGAAGCTTTCTTT. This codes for CASSRGVQGGEAFF.

CDR3 in amino acids: CASRDNRVMAEAFF. The DNA for the CDR3 is TGTGCCAGCAGGGATAACAGGGTGATGGCTGAAGCTTTCTTT. The rearrangement links TRBV12-3 or TRBV12-4 to TRBJ1-1; D possibly corresponds to TRBD1 (6 bases). V was trimmed by 6 bases and J by 6 bases, leaving 17 bases between them. The CDR3 is made up of 14 amino acids.